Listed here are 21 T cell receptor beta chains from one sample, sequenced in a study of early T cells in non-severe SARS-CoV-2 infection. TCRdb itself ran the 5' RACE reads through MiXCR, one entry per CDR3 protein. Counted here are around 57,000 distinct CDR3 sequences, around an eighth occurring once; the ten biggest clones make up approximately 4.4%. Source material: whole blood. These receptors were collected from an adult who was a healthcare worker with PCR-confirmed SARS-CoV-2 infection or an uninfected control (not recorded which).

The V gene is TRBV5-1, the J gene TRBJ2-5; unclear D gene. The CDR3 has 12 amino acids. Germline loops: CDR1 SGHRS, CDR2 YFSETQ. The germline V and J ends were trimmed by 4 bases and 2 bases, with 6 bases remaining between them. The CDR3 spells CASSKPQETQYF. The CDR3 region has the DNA TGCGCCAGCAGCAAACCGCAAGAGACCCAGTACTTC.

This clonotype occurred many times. CDR3 in amino acids: CASSLVGVSSGANVLTF. CDR3 nucleotide sequence: TGCGCCAGCAGCTTGGTTGGGGTTAGCTCTGGGGCCAACGTCCTGACTTTC. V and J are TRBV5-1 and TRBJ2-6; D uncertain. V was trimmed by 0 bases and J by 0 bases, leaving 10 bases between them. Germline V lookup: CDR1 SGHRS, CDR2 YFSETQ. The CDR3 has 17 amino acids.

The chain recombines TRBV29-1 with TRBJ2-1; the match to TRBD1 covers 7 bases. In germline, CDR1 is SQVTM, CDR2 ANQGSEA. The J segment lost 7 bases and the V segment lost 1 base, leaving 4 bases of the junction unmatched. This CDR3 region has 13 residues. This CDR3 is CSVEVQTGNEQFF. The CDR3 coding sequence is TGCAGCGTTGAAGTTCAGACAGGGAATGAGCAGTTCTTC.

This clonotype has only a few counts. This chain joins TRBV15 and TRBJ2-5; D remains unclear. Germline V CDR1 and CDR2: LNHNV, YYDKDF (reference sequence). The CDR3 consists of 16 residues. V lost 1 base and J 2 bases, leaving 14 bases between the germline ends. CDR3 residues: CATSRGGHSLQETQYF. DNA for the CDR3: TGTGCCACCAGCAGAGGTGGGCACAGCTTGCAAGAGACCCAGTACTTC.

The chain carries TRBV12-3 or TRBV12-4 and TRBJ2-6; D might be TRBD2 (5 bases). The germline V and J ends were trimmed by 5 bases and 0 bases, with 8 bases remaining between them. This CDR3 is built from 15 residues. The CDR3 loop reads CASSPGGSGANVLTF. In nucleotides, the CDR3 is TGTGCCAGCAGTCCCGGAGGCTCTGGGGCCAACGTCCTGACTTTC.

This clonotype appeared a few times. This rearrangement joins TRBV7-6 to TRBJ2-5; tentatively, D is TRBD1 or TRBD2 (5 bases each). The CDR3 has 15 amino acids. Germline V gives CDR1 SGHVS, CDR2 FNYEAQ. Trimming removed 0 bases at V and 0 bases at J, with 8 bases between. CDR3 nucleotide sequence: TGTGCCAGCAGCTTAGCGGGGACCCACCAAGAGACCCAGTACTTC. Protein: CASSLAGTHQETQYF.

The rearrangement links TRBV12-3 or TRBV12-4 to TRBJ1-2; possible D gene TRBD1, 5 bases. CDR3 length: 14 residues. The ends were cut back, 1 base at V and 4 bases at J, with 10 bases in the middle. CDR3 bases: TGTGCCAGCAGTTTAGGGGGACCTGGCTATGGCTACACCTTC. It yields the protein CASSLGGPGYGYTF.

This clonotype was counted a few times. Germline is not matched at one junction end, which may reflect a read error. The CDR3 protein is CASGATGNPEAFF. The CDR3 DNA sequence: TGTGCCAGCGGAGCGACAGGGAACCCTGAAGCTTTCTTT. The rearrangement uses TRBV12-3 or TRBV12-4 and TRBJ1-1, with 7 bases identical to TRBD1. The CDR3 covers 13 residues.

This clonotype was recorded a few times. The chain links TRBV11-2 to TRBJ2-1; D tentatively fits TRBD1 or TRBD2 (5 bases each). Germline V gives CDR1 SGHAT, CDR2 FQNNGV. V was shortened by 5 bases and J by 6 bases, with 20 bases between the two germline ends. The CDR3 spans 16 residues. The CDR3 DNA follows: TGTGCCAGCAGCAGTCCCGGACGCCCGAGGGGCAATGAGCAGTTCTTC. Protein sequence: CASSSPGRPRGNEQFF. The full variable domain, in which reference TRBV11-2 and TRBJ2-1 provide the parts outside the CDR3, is EAGVAQSPRYKIIEKRQSVAFWCNPISGHATLYWYQQILGQGPKLLIQFQNNGVVDDSQLPKDRFSAERLKGVDSTLKIQPAKLEDSAVYLCASSSPGRPRGNEQFFGPGTRLTVL.

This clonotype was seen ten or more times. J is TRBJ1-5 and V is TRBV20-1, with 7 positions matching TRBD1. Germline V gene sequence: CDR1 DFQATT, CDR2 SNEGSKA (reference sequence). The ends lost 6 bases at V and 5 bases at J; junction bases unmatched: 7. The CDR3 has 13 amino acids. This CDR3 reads CSAQTGLDQPQHF. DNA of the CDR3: TGCAGTGCACAGACAGGGTTAGATCAGCCCCAGCATTTT.

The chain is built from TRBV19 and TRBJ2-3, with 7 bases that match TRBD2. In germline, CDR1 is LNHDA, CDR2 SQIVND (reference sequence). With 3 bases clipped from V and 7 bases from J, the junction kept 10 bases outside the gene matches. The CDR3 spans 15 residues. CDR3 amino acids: CASSMSGGVVNTQYF. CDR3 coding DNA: TGTGCCAGTAGTATGTCGGGAGGCGTCGTAAATACGCAGTATTTT.

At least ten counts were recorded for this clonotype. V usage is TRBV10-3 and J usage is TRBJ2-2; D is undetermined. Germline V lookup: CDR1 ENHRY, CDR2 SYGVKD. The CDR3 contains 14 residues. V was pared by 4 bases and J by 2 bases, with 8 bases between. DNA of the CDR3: TGTGCCATCAGTGGGACCATCAACACCGGGGAGCTGTTTTTT. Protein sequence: CAISGTINTGELFF.

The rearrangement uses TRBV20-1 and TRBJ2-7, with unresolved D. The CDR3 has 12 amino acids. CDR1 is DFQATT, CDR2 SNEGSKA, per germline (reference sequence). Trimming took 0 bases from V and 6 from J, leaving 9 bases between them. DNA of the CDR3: TGCAGTGCTAGAGATCTACCGGGCGAGCAGTACTTC. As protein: CSARDLPGEQYF.

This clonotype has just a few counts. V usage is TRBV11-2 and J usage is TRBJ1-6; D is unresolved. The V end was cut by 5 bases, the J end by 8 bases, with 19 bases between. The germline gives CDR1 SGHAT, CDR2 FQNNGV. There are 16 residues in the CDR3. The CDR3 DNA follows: TGTGCCAGCAGCCCCACGAACCCCCAGGCATATTCACCCCTCCACTTT. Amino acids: CASSPTNPQAYSPLHF.

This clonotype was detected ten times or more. DNA of the CDR3: TGCAGTGCTAGAGCCGGCCGGGACACAGAGACCCAGTACTTC. This gives the protein CSARAGRDTETQYF. The chain has TRBV20-1 and TRBJ2-5, with a possible D match to TRBD1 (6 bases). V dropped 1 base and J dropped 4 bases, with 13 bases sitting between them. This CDR3 contains 14 residues. Germline V gene lookup returns CDR1 DFQATT and CDR2 SNEGSKA (reference sequence).

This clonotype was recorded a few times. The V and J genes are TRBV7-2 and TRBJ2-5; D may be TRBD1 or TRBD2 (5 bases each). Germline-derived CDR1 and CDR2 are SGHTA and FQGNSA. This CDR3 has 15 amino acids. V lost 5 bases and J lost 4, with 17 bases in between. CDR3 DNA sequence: TGTGCCAGCAGCACCCCGAAGTCAGGGAGAGAGACCCAGTACTTC. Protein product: CASSTPKSGRETQYF.

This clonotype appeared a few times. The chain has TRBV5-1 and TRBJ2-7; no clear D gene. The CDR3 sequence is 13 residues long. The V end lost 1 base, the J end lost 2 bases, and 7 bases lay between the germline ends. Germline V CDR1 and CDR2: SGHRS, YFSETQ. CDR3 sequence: CASSLPTTYEQYF. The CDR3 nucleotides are TGCGCCAGCAGCTTGCCCACCACCTACGAGCAGTACTTC.

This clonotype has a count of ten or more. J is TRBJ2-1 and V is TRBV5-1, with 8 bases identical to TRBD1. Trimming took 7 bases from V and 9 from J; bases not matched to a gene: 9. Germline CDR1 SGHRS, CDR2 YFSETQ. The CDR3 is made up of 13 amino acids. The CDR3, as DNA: TGCGCCAGCTACCCCCAGGGGGCGAGTGAGCAGTTCTTC. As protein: CASYPQGASEQFF.

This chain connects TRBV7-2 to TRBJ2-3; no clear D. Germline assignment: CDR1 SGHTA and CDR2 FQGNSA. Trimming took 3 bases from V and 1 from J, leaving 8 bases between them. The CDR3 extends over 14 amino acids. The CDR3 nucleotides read TGTGCCAGCAGCTTGATTGGAGGCACAGATACGCAGTATTTT. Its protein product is CASSLIGGTDTQYF.

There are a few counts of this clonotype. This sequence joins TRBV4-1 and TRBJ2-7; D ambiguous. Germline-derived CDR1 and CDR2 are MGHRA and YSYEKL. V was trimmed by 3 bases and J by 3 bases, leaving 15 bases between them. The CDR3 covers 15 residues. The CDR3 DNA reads TGCGCCAGCAGCCAGGGCCCGCAGACGGGCTACGAGCAGTACTTC. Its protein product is CASSQGPQTGYEQYF.

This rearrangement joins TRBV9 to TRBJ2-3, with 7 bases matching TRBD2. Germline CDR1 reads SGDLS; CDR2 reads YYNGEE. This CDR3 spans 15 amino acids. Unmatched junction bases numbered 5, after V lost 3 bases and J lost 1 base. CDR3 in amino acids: CASSGGGAGTDTQYF. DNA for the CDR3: TGTGCCAGCAGCGGGGGAGGGGCGGGCACAGATACGCAGTATTTT. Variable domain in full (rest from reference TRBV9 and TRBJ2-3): DSGVTQTPKHLITATGQRVTLRCSPRSGDLSVYWYQQSLDQGLQFLIQYYNGEERAKGNILERFSAQQFPDLHSELNLSSLELGDSALYFCASSGGGAGTDTQYFGPGTRLTVL.